This TCR beta chain was obtained from a study of blood T cell repertoires in COVID-19. Turning to the study itself: Some COVID-19 samples were acute and others convalescent; all came from the United States, Italy and Spain. PBMCs, B-cell-depleted T cells, or T cells were the source of the cDNA or gDNA that made up the material.

CDR1 and CDR2 from the germline V gene are LGHNA and YSLEER. V was clipped by 1 base and J by 5 bases; unmatched bases: 4. CDR3 length: 15 amino acids. In the authors' workflow: Using reference gene primer amplification, nucleated cell counts were estimated. Generated by immunoSEQ multiplex PCR, the TCRdb table keeps only in-frame clones and is missing some. The V and J calls and clone size are taken from that table; D and trimming were inferred from the DNA. The data contain roughly 180,000 clones, 75% to 80% of them seen just once; the ten biggest clones take up roughly 9.4%. The source material was peripheral blood. The origin of this receptor is a woman between 50 and 59 years old with active or convalescent COVID-19. The chain carries TRBV4-3 and TRBJ2-2; 7 positions match TRBD2. For the CDR3, the DNA is TGCGCCAGCAGCCAAGGGGGTAGCGGGACCGGGGAGCTGTTTTTT. It translates to CASSQGGSGTGELFF.